These T cell receptor beta chains were read from a single sample in a study of blood T cell repertoires in COVID-19. Profiling relied on immunoSEQ multiplex PCR, and the TCRdb table lists in-frame clones only, not all of them. Of 200,000 to 250,000 clones listed, about 83% were seen once; the top ten hold around 2.1%. What was sequenced was PBMCs or T cells enriched from blood (not recorded which). All receptors come from a woman in her 50s who had recovered from COVID-19. CDR3s include the opening cysteine and the closing phenylalanine or tryptophan. The D gene is left open where the match is weak. Some rows mark clone size as missing; the rest say once, few, many or name a class of expanded clone.

V gene,clone size,D gene,J gene,CDR3 DNA,CDR3 protein
TRBV5-1,.,TRBD1,TRBJ1-4,TGCGCCAGCAGCTCCGGACAGGGACGTTGGGATGAAAAACTGTTTTTT,CASSSGQGRWDEKLFF
TRBV2,.,.,TRBJ1-6,TGTGCCAGCAAAAAAGGGGGAGCGAGTAATTCACCCCTCCACTTT,CASKKGGASNSPLHF
TRBV12-5,.,.,TRBJ2-1,TGTGCTAGTGGTTTTTCGACTTATAATGAGCAGTTCTTC,CASGFSTYNEQFF
TRBV5-5,.,.,TRBJ1-1,TGTGCCAGCAGCTTGGATTGGACTCCCAACACTGAAGCTTTCTTT,CASSLDWTPNTEAFF
TRBV7-8,.,.,TRBJ2-1,TGTGCCAGCAGCTTAGGAGTTAGATGGAATGAGCAGTTCTTC,CASSLGVRWNEQFF
TRBV27,.,.,TRBJ2-3,TGTGCCAGCAGTTTTGGCCCAGATACGCAGTATTTT,CASSFGPDTQYF
TRBV18,.,TRBD1,TRBJ1-4,TGTGCCAGCTCGCCGGGGACAGGGAGAGAAAAACTGTTTTTT,CASSPGTGREKLFF
TRBV7-2,.,.,TRBJ1-5,TGTGCCAGCAGCTTGACAGGCAGCAATCAGCCCCAGCATTTT,CASSLTGSNQPQHF
TRBV30,.,TRBD1,TRBJ1-4,TGTGCCTGGAGTGCCCAGCTAACAGGGGGGAATGAAAAACTGTTTTTT,CAWSAQLTGGNEKLFF
TRBV13,.,TRBD2,TRBJ2-1,TGTGCCAGCAGCTTAGCACTAGCGGGCTCCTACAATGAGCAGTTCTTC,CASSLALAGSYNEQFF
TRBV28,.,TRBD1,TRBJ1-2,TGTGCCAGCAGTATCCGGACAGGGGGCTACACCTTC,CASSIRTGGYTF
TRBV4-1,.,.,TRBJ2-7,TGCGCCAGCAGCCACGGGACTGTGCTCTCCTACGAGCAGTACTTC,CASSHGTVLSYEQYF
TRBV11-2,.,.,TRBJ2-3,TGTGCCAGCAGCGAACTAGCTTGGGGCACAGATACGCAGTATTTT,CASSELAWGTDTQYF
TRBV30,.,TRBD1,TRBJ1-4,TGTGCCTGGAGTGTGAAGACAGGGGACGAAAAACTGTTTTTT,CAWSVKTGDEKLFF
TRBV11-3,.,TRBD1,TRBJ1-2,TGTGCCAGCAGCTCAACAGGGGCTAACTATGGCTACACCTTC,CASSSTGANYGYTF
TRBV7-9,.,TRBD1,TRBJ1-2,TGTGCCAGCAGCTTAGAGGGGACAGGGGGTTTTGGCTACACCTTC,CASSLEGTGGFGYTF
TRBV25-1,.,.,TRBJ1-6,TGTGCCAGCAGAACAGGATCCCCAAGCTCCTATAATTCACCCCTCCACTTT,CASRTGSPSSYNSPLHF
TRBV5-1,.,.,TRBJ1-2,TGCGCCAGCAGCTTGGACGGTGCTAACTATGGCTACACCTTC,CASSLDGANYGYTF
TRBV2,.,.,TRBJ2-3,TGTGCCAGCAGGTACACAGATACGCAGTATTTT,CASRYTDTQYF
TRBV27,.,TRBD2,TRBJ2-5,TGTGCCAGCAGTCCCCGCGGGGGGCTCCAAGAGACCCAGTACTTC,CASSPRGGLQETQYF
TRBV18,once,.,TRBJ1-4,TGTGCCAGCTCACGGTACACAACAACTAATGAAAAACTGTTTTTT,CASSRYTTTNEKLFF
TRBV2,.,.,TRBJ2-1,TGTGCCAGCAGTGAACCTCGGGAAACGGTCCACAATGAGCAGTTCTTC,CASSEPRETVHNEQFF
TRBV2,.,TRBD1,TRBJ1-3,TGTGCCAGCAGCGCGCAGGGACAGAACTCTGGAAACACCATATATTTT,CASSAQGQNSGNTIYF
TRBV4-3,once,TRBD2,TRBJ2-1,TGCGCCAGCAGCCCGTGGGGGGGAGGGCCCAATGAGCAGTTCTTC,CASSPWGGGPNEQFF
TRBV5-6,.,.,TRBJ1-4,TGTGCCAGCAGCCGACGGGAGTTTGGTGAAAAACTGTTTTTT,CASSRREFGEKLFF
TRBV27,once,TRBD1,TRBJ1-2,TGTGCCAGCAGCACTCAGGGGGTCGGCTACACCTTC,CASSTQGVGYTF
TRBV12-3/TRBV12-4,.,.,TRBJ1-2,TGTGCCAGCAGTTTACGCGCAGGCTATGGCTACACCTTC,CASSLRAGYGYTF
TRBV3-1/TRBV3-2,.,.,TRBJ2-7,TGTGCCAGCAGCCAAGACCCCGGTCCGGGCTACGAGCAGTACTTC,CASSQDPGPGYEQYF
TRBV7-2,.,.,TRBJ1-2,TGTGCCAGCAGCTCCTTTCGTCCTGGGGGCGCGTATGGCTACACCTTC,CASSSFRPGGAYGYTF
TRBV28,.,TRBD2,TRBJ2-7,TGTGCCAGCGGGACCGGGACTAGTGGGTCCGAGCAGTACTTC,CASGTGTSGSEQYF
TRBV10-3,.,.,TRBJ2-7,TGTGCCATCAGAGACCGACAGGAGAGGGACGAGCAGTACTTC,CAIRDRQERDEQYF
TRBV24-1,.,.,TRBJ2-3,TGTGCCACCAGTGACTCGGGTCCTCGACGCTTCACAGATACGCAGTATTTT,CATSDSGPRRFTDTQYF
TRBV7-9,.,TRBD1,TRBJ1-5,TGTGCCAGCAGCCCAGGGGGTAATCAGCCCCAGCATTTT,CASSPGGNQPQHF
TRBV25-1,.,.,TRBJ1-4,TGTGCCAGCAGCGAATTGATGGGGGCGCAGACAACTAATGAAAAACTGTTTTTT,CASSELMGAQTTNEKLFF
TRBV18,.,TRBD1,TRBJ1-1,TGTGCCAGCTTTCAAAGTGGGCAGGGGGGCACTGAAGCTTTCTTT,CASFQSGQGGTEAFF
TRBV7-2,.,.,TRBJ1-1,TGTGCCAGCAGCTTAGCTGTTTTAACTGAAGCTTTCTTT,CASSLAVLTEAFF
TRBV18,.,TRBD2,TRBJ2-1,TGTGCCAGCTCAACCCCCGGGACTAGTCGCTTTGAGCAGTTCTTC,CASSTPGTSRFEQFF
TRBV18,once,TRBD1,TRBJ2-7,TGTGCCAGCTCACAAGACAGGGCCTACGAGCAGTACTTC,CASSQDRAYEQYF
TRBV19,.,.,TRBJ1-1,TGTGCCAGTACCTTATCGGGTGGCCGATTGAACACTGAAGCTTTCTTT,CASTLSGGRLNTEAFF